These T cell receptor beta chains were read from a single sample in a study of PD-1 blockade in classical Hodgkin lymphoma. Sequenced by immunoSEQ multiplex PCR; TCRdb stores in-frame clones only, minus some. Here the sample spans 25,000 to 35,000 clones, about two thirds being singletons. The material was peripheral blood mononuclear cells (PBMCs), obtained before the second cycle of nivolumab. The receptors derive from a human donor with classical Hodgkin lymphoma. Both conserved end residues are part of each CDR3.

j_call v_call cdr3_aa
TRBJ1-5 TRBV5-1 CASSLYPRPPGDQPQHF
TRBJ2-3 TRBV2 CASSDRNLGSRTDTQYF
TRBJ2-2 TRBV14 CASSRSFNTGELFF
TRBJ1-1 TRBV5-6 CASSFLTGEGVEAFF
TRBJ1-2 TRBV19 CASRPPGQGLLGYGYTF
TRBJ2-5 TRBV11-2 CASSLGGFQETQYF
TRBJ1-2 TRBV5-1 CASSLGTGSGYTF
TRBJ1-4 TRBV27 CASSFGGLPNEKLFF
TRBJ1-3 TRBV2 CASTQRGDRSSGNTIYF
TRBJ2-3 TRBV7-2 CASSLLAGGLIFTDTQYF
TRBJ1-5 TRBV2 CASRPGTGYYSNQPQHF
TRBJ1-5 TRBV11-1 CASSSGDREYSNQPQHF
TRBJ1-5 TRBV19 CASRTVSNQPQHF
TRBJ2-7 TRBV6-5 CAGSFFPGQSYEQYF
TRBJ1-5 TRBV5-1 CASSSEGRSNQPQHF
TRBJ1-5 TRBV28 CASSLTGINQPQHF
TRBJ2-1 TRBV28 CASSLSGGGWNEQFF
TRBJ2-7 TRBV4-1 CASSRTLDRTYSYEQYF
TRBJ1-1 TRBV6-1 CASSEAGETRAFF
TRBJ2-3 TRBV7-2 CASAATRGTDTQYF
TRBJ1-5 TRBV10-3 CAISTGPNQPQHF
TRBJ1-6 TRBV19 CASRGGYSPLHF
TRBJ2-1 TRBV28 CASSRDRGFDEQFF
TRBJ1-2 TRBV2 CASSERARPNGYTF
TRBJ2-6 TRBV5-4 CASSSAGTGSPGANVLTF
TRBJ2-3 TRBV5-4 CASSPPGTEQDTQYF
TRBJ1-2 TRBV5-1 CASSLGLGYGYTF
TRBJ1-3 TRBV5-4 CASSLPGAGNTIYF
TRBJ2-5 TRBV18 CASSLFGGETQYF